This T cell receptor beta chain was sequenced during a study of PD-1 blockade in classical Hodgkin lymphoma. Study-wide results and caveats: TCR diversity in CD4+, not CD8+, cells rose significantly by C4D1.

Germline CDR1 reads MNHNY; CDR2 reads SVGAGI (reference sequence). The V gene lost 6 bases and the J gene lost 5 bases, with 16 bases spanning the gap. CDR3 length equals 14 residues. The time point denotes: cycle 4 day 1 (C4D1), after around six weeks of nivolumab. Every patient had relapsed following autologous stem cell transplantation, and cohorts differed in brentuximab vedotin exposure. Of note for this clone: Its specificity is not known.

Only in-frame clones appear in the TCRdb table, and some are missing; sequencing was by immunoSEQ multiplex PCR. Among tens of thousands of clones listed, about 90% were seen once. The specimen was peripheral blood mononuclear cells (PBMCs), collected before the fourth cycle of nivolumab. This sequence originates from a human donor with classical Hodgkin lymphoma. The chain links TRBV6-6 to TRBJ2-5; maybe TRBD1 (6 bases). CDR3 in amino acids: CASSTLHRAETQYF. CDR3 nucleotide sequence: TGTGCCAGCAGCACACTTCACAGGGCTGAGACCCAGTACTTC.